These 12 T cell receptor beta chains originate from one sample sequenced in a study of graft-versus-host responses after intestinal transplantation. These TCRs are of unknown antigen specificity. Sequencing was performed with immunoSEQ multiplex PCR; in TCRdb, only in-frame clones are kept and a portion is missing. Here the sample spans 75,000 to 100,000 clones, roughly four fifths being singletons. Specimen: unstimulated CD8+ T cells sorted from spleen or lymph node cells, collected before intestinal transplant. The receptors derive from a human donor who received an intestinal transplant.

The V and J genes are TRBV2 and TRBJ1-6, with 10 positions matching TRBD1. CDR1 and CDR2 (germline): SNHLY, FYNNEI. The CDR3 is made up of 18 amino acids. J was trimmed by 0 bases and V by 4 bases; bases with no gene match: 6. The CDR3 bases are TGTGCCAGCAGTGCGACAGGGGGCACGGGCTCCTATAATTCACCCCTCCACTTT. It is translated as CASSATGGTGSYNSPLHF.

The chain has TRBV4-2 and TRBJ2-7; D is uncertain. Germline V gene data show CDR1 as LGHNA and CDR2 as YNFKEQ. V lost 1 base to trimming and J lost 1 base, with 17 bases between them. The CDR3 spans 17 residues. CDR3 sequence: CASSQVLGALESYEQYF. CDR3 coding DNA: TGTGCCAGCAGCCAAGTTTTAGGAGCGCTCGAATCCTACGAGCAGTACTTC.

The chain recombines TRBV7-9 with TRBJ2-1, with 10 bases fitting TRBD2. V lost 2 bases and J lost 3; bases outside the gene matches: 1. The CDR3 covers 15 residues. Germline V gene data show CDR1 as SEHNR and CDR2 as FQNEAQ (reference sequence). The CDR3 region has the DNA TGTGCCAGCAGCTTAAGCGGGAGGGGCTACAATGAGCAGTTCTTC. Its translation: CASSLSGRGYNEQFF. The whole variable domain, remainder taken from reference TRBV7-9 and TRBJ2-1, is DTGVSQNPRHKITKRGQNVTFRCDPISEHNRLYWYRQTLGQGPEFLTYFQNEAQLEKSRLLSDRFSAERPKGSFSTLEIQRTEQGDSAMYLCASSLSGRGYNEQFFGPGTRLTVL.

The genes are TRBV6-5 and TRBJ1-3; TRBD1 might be the D (5 bases). Trimming pared 6 bases from V and 1 base from J, leaving 10 bases between. This CDR3 has 14 amino acids. Per germline, CDR1 MNHEY and CDR2 SVGAGI. The CDR3 nucleotides read TGTGCCAGCAGGCGCGACAGATCTGGAAACACCATATATTTT. Translation: CASRRDRSGNTIYF.

The chain couples TRBV4-1 to TRBJ2-7; no clear D. The V gene lost 1 base and the J gene lost 3 bases, with 7 bases spanning the gap. This CDR3 spans 13 amino acids. Germline V gives CDR1 MGHRA, CDR2 YSYEKL. The CDR3 loop is CASSQAVNYEQYF. For the CDR3, the DNA is TGCGCCAGCAGCCAAGCGGTAAACTACGAGCAGTACTTC.

The chain employs TRBV5-6 and TRBJ1-5; D perhaps matches TRBD1 (6 bases). This CDR3 has 14 residues. Germline CDR1 and CDR2: SGHDT and YYEEEE. Trimming removed 5 bases at V and 3 bases at J, with 12 bases between. The CDR3 protein is CASRSQGSNQPQHF. The CDR3 DNA follows: TGTGCCAGCAGGTCACAGGGCTCCAATCAGCCCCAGCATTTT.

This clone was detected once. J is TRBJ1-2 and V is TRBV10-1; a weak D match, TRBD1 (5 bases). Trimming left V 7 bases short and J 4 bases short, with 10 bases between. Germline lookup yields CDR1 WNHNN and CDR2 SYGVQD (reference sequence). The CDR3 spans 12 residues. This CDR3 reads CASIWGSYGYTF. The DNA of the CDR3 is TGCGCCAGCATCTGGGGCAGCTATGGCTACACCTTC.

The V and J genes are TRBV5-8 and TRBJ1-1; TRBD1 is a possible D gene (6 bases). Deletions cut 0 bases from V and 11 bases from J, with 14 bases between. CDR1 is SGHTS and CDR2 is YDEGEE in the germline V gene. There are 13 residues in the CDR3. CDR3 bases: TGTGCCAGCAGCTTGGGACAGGACTTTGTGGCTTTCTTT. Amino acid sequence: CASSLGQDFVAFF.

This chain connects TRBV19 to TRBJ1-5; the D gene is possibly TRBD1 (5 bases). Germline V CDR1 and CDR2: LNHDA, SQIVND (reference sequence). The CDR3 length is 17 residues. V was trimmed by 0 bases and J by 1 base, leaving 13 bases between them. CDR3 region: CASSIDRWGESNQPQHF. DNA of the CDR3: TGTGCCAGTAGTATAGATCGGTGGGGGGAGAGCAATCAGCCCCAGCATTTT.

The V call is TRBV7-9, the J call TRBJ1-2; D is unresolved. V was clipped by 2 bases and J by 1 base, with 8 bases between them. In germline, CDR1 is SEHNR, CDR2 FQNEAQ (reference sequence). The CDR3 covers 14 residues. DNA of the CDR3: TGTGCCAGCAGCTTAAGTTCAGTTAACTATGGCTACACCTTC. This translates into CASSLSSVNYGYTF.

The chain has TRBV27 and TRBJ2-3, with 13 bases aligning to TRBD2. This CDR3 contains 15 residues. Trimming at V came to 6 bases and at J to 6 bases, leaving 6 bases not matched to a gene. Germline V gene data show CDR1 as MNHEY and CDR2 as SMNVEV (reference sequence). In DNA, the CDR3 is TGTGCCAGCAGCCCACTAGCGGGAGGGCCTGATACGCAGTATTTT. Translated, it gives CASSPLAGGPDTQYF.

J is TRBJ2-3 and V is TRBV14; D call uncertain. V lost 1 base to trimming and J lost 4 bases, with 3 bases between them. CDR1 is SGHDN and CDR2 is FVKESK in the germline V gene. The CDR3 has 12 residues. DNA of the CDR3: TGTGCCAGCAGCCAAGGTGCAGATACGCAGTATTTT. It translates to CASSQGADTQYF.